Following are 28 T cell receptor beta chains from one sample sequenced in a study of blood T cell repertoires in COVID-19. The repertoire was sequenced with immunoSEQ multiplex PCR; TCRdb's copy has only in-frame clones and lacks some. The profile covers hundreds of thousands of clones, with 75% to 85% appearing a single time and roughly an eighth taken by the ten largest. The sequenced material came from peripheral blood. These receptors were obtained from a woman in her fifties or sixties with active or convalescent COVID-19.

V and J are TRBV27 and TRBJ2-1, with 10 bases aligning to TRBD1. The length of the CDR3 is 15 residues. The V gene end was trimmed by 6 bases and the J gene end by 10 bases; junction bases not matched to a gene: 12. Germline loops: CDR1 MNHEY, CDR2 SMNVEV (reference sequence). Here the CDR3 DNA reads TGTGCCAGCAGGCAAATGGTCGACAGGGGGCGGGAGCAGTTCTTC. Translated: CASRQMVDRGREQFF.

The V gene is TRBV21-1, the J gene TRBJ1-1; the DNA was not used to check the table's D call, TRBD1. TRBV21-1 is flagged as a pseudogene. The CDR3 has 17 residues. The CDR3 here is CASSPRGQGGLNTEAFF. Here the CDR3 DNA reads TGTGCCAGCAGCCCCCGGGGACAGGGAGGCCTGAACACTGAAGCTTTCTTT.

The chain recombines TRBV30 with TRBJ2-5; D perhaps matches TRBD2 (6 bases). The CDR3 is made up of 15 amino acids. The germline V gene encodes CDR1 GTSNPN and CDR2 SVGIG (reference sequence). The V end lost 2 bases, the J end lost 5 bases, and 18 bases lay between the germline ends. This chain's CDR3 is CAWSSDGGNGETQYF. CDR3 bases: TGTGCCTGGAGTTCAGACGGGGGAAACGGGGAGACCCAGTACTTC.

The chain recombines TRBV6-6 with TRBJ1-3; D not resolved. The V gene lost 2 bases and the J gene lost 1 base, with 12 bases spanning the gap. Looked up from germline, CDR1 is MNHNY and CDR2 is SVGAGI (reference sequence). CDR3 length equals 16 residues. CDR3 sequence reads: CASSYAGGFSGNTIYF. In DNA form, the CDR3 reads TGTGCCAGCAGTTACGCCGGCGGTTTTTCTGGAAACACCATATATTTT.

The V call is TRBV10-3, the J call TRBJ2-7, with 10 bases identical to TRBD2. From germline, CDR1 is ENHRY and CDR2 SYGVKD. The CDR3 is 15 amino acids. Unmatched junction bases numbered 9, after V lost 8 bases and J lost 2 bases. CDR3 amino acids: CAIGTGLADTYEQYF. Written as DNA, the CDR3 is TGTGCCATCGGAACCGGACTAGCGGATACCTACGAGCAGTACTTC.

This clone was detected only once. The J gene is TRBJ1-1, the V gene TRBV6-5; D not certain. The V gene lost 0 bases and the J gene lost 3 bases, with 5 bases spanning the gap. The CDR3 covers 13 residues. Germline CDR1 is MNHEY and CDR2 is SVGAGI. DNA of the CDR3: TGTGCCAGCAGTTACTCGAGGGACACTGAAGCTTTCTTT. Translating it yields CASSYSRDTEAFF.

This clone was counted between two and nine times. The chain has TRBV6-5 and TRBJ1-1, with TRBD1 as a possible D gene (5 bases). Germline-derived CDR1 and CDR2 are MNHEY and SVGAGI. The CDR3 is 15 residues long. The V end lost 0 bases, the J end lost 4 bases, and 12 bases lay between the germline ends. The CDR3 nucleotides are TGTGCCAGCAGTTACTCGGGGCTAATGGGCACTGAAGCTTTCTTT. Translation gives CASSYSGLMGTEAFF.

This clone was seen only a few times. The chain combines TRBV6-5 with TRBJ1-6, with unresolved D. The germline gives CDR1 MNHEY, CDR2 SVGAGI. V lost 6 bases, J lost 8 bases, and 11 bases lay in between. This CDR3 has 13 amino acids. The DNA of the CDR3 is TGTGCCAGCAGCATTACCCAGGATTCACCCCTCCACTTT. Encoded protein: CASSITQDSPLHF.

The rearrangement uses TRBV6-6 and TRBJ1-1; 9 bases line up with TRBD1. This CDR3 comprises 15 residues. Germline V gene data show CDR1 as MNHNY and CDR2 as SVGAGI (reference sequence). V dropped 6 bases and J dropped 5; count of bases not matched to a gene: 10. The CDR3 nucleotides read TGTGCCAGCAGGGAGTCCGACAGGGGGGGGACTGAAGCTTTCTTT. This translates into CASRESDRGGTEAFF.

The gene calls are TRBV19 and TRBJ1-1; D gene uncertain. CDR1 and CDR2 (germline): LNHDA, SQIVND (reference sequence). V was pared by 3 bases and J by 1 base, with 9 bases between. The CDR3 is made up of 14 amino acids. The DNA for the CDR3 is TGTGCCAGTAGTATGAGGGAACCGAACACTGAAGCTTTCTTT. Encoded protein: CASSMREPNTEAFF.

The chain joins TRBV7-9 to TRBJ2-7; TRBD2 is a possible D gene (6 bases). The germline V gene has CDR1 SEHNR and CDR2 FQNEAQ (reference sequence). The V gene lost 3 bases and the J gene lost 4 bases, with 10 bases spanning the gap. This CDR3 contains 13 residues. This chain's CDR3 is CASSFGGLYEQYF. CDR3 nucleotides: TGTGCCAGCAGCTTCGGGGGTCTGTACGAGCAGTACTTC.

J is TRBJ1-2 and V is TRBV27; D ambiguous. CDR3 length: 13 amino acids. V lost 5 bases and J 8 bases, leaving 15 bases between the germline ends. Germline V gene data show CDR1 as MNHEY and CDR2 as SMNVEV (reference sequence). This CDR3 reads CASSPIDTFGYTF. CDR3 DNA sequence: TGTGCCAGCAGTCCAATTGACACTTTCGGCTACACCTTC.

The CDR3 loop reads CASSQRGRDRETQYF. The CDR3 coding sequence is TGCGCCAGCAGCCAACGGGGTCGGGACAGGGAGACCCAGTACTTC. The V gene is TRBV4-1, the J gene TRBJ2-5; TRBD1 aligns across 8 bases. The V and J ends lost 2 bases and 5 bases, in that order; junction bases with no gene match: 7. This CDR3 comprises 15 residues. Germline CDR1 and CDR2: MGHRA and YSYEKL.

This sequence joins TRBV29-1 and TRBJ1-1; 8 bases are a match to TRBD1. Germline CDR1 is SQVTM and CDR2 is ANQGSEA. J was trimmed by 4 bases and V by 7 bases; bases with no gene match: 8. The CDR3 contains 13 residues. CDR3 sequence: CSANRGVGTEAFF. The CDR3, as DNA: TGCAGCGCCAACAGGGGGGTGGGCACTGAAGCTTTCTTT.

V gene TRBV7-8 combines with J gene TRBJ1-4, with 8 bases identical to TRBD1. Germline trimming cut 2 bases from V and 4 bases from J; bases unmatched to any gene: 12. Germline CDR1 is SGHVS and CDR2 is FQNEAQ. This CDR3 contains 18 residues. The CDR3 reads CASSLNSGQGLVNEKLFF. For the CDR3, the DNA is TGTGCCAGCAGCTTAAATTCAGGACAGGGCTTAGTTAATGAAAAACTGTTTTTT.

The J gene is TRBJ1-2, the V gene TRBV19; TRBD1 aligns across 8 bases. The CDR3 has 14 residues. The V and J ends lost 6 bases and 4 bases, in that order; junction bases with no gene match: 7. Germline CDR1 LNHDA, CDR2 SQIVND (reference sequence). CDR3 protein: CASSPADRAYGYTF. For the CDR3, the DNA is TGTGCCAGTAGCCCCGCGGACAGGGCCTATGGCTACACCTTC. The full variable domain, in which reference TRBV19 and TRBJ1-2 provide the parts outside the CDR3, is DGGITQSPKYLFRKEGQNVTLSCEQNLNHDAMYWYRQDPGQGLRLIYYSQIVNDFQKGDIAEGYSVSREKKESFPLTVTSAQKNPTAFYLCASSPADRAYGYTFGSGTRLTVV.

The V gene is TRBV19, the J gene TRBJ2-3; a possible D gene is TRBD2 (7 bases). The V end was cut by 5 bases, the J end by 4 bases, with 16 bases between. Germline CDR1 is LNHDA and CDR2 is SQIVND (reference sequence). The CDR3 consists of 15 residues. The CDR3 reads CASSPPGGHADTQYF. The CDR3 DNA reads TGTGCCAGTAGTCCCCCCGGGGGGCATGCAGATACGCAGTATTTT.

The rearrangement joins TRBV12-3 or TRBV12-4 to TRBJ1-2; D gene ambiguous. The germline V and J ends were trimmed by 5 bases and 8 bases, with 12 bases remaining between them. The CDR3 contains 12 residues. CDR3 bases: TGTGCCAGCAGTCAAAGCCCGGGGGGCTACACCTTC. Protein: CASSQSPGGYTF.

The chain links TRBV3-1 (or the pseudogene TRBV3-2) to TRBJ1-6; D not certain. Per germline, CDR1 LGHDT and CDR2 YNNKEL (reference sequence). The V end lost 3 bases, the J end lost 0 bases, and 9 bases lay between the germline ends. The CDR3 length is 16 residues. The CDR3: CASSHVVSSYNSPLHF. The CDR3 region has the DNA TGTGCCAGCAGCCATGTGGTGAGCTCCTATAATTCACCCCTCCACTTT.

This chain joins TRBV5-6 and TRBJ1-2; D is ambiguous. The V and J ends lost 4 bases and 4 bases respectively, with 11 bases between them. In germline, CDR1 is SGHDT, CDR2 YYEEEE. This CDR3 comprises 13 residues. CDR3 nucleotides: TGTGCCAGCAGCCCCACAGATTTCTATGGCTACACCTTC. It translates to CASSPTDFYGYTF.

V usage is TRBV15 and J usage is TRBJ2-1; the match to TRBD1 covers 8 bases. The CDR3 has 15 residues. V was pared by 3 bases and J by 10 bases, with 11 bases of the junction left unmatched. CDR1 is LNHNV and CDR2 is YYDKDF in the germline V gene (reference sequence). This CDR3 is CATSSQNRGRGEQFF. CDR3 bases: TGTGCCACCAGCAGTCAAAACAGGGGGAGAGGGGAGCAGTTCTTC. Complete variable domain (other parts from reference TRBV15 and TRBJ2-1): DAMVIQNPRYQVTQFGKPVTLSCSQTLNHNVMYWYQQKSSQAPKLLFHYYDKDFNNEADTPDNFQSRRPNTSFCFLDIRSPGLGDTAMYLCATSSQNRGRGEQFFGPGTRLTVL.

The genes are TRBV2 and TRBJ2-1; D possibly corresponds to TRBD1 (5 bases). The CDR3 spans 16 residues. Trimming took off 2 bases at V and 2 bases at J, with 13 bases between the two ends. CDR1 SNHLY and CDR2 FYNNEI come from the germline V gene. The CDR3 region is CASSEIGQIAYNEQFF. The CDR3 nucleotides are TGTGCCAGCAGTGAAATTGGACAAATTGCCTACAATGAGCAGTTCTTC.

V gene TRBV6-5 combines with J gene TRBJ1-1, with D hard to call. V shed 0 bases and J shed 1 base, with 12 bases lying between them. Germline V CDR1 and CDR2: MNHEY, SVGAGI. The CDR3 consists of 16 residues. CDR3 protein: CASSYSRWSRNTEAFF. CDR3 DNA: TGTGCCAGCAGTTACTCGAGATGGAGCCGGAACACTGAAGCTTTCTTT.

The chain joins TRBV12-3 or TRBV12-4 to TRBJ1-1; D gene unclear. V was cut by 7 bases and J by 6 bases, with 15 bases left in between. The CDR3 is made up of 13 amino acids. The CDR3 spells CASKLSLHSEAFF. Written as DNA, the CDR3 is TGTGCCAGCAAGTTGAGCCTGCACTCTGAAGCTTTCTTT.

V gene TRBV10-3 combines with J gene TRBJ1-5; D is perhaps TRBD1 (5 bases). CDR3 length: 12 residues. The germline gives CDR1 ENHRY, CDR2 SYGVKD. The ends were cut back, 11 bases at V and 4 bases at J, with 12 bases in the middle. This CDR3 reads CASGDGNQPQHF. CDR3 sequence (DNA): TGTGCCTCGGGGGACGGGAATCAGCCCCAGCATTTT.

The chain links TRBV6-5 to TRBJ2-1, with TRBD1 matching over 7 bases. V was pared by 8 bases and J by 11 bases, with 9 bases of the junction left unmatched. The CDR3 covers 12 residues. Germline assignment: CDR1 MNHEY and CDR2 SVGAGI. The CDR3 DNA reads TGTGCCAGCGAAACACCGGGACAGAAGCAGTTCTTC. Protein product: CASETPGQKQFF.

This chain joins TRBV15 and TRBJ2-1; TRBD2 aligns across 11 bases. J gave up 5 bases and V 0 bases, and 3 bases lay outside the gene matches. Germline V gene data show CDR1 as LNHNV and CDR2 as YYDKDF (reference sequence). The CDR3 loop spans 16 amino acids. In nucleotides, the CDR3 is TGTGCCACCAGCAGAGATACTAGCGGGGGAAACAATGAGCAGTTCTTC. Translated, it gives CATSRDTSGGNNEQFF.

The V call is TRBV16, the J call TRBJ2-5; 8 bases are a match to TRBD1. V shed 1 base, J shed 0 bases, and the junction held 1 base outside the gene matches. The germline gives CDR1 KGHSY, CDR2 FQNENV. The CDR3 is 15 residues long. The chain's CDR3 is CASSQWTGYQETQYF. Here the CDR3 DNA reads TGTGCCAGCAGCCAATGGACAGGGTACCAAGAGACCCAGTACTTC.